These T cell receptor beta chains were read from a single sample in a study of identical twins. TCRdb passed the 5' RACE reads through MiXCR, listing each CDR3 protein once. The data show about 550,000 distinct CDR3 sequences, with around 24% seen just once and approximately 0.52% held by the top ten. The data were also submitted as part of a second study, on yellow fever vaccine responses in identical twins.

The sequenced sample was CD4+ T cells sorted from blood. The source of these receptors is a woman aged 18-29 years in good health. CDR3s include the opening cysteine and the closing phenylalanine or tryptophan. The order of the fields is J gene, clone size, V gene, D gene, CDR3 DNA, CDR3 protein. A D gene is named only where the DNA matches it firmly. Clone size is shown for a subset of rows, as once, few, many or a class of expanded clone.

J: TRBJ2-3; size: -; V: TRBV5-1; D: TRBD2; DNA: TGCGCCAGCAGCTTGGCTCTAGCGGGAGGTTTGAGAGATACGCAGTATTTT; CDR3: CASSLALAGGLRDTQYF
J: TRBJ2-1; size: few; V: TRBV7-6; D: -; DNA: TGTGCCAGCAGCAAAGACTCCTGGGATGAGCAGTTCTTC; CDR3: CASSKDSWDEQFF
J: TRBJ2-1; size: -; V: TRBV1; D: -; DNA: TGCACCAGCAGCCAAGTTAGGGGTGGGACTAGTGAGCTGCAAGAGCAGTTCTTC; CDR3: CTSSQVRGGTSELQEQFF
J: TRBJ2-2; size: -; V: TRBV9; D: TRBD2; DNA: TGTGCCAACAGCCCCCAGTACTCCCCTAGCGGGAGCTCCACCGGGGAGCTGTTTTTT; CDR3: CANSPQYSPSGSSTGELFF
J: TRBJ1-2; size: few; V: TRBV28; D: TRBD1; DNA: TGTGCCAGCGGAGTGGCCGGGACAGGGGACGGCTACACCTTC; CDR3: CASGVAGTGDGYTF
J: TRBJ1-1; size: -; V: TRBV15; D: -; DNA: TGTGCCACCAGCTTCCCGGAAACCGCCGGGGGGATTCACACTGAAGCTTTCTTT; CDR3: CATSFPETAGGIHTEAFF
J: TRBJ2-5; size: -; V: TRBV7-2; D: -; DNA: TGTGCCAGCAGCTTAAAGATTTGGGGACAGACCCAGTACTTC; CDR3: CASSLKIWGQTQYF
J: TRBJ2-1; size: -; V: TRBV11-2; D: -; DNA: TGTGCCAGCAGCTTAGATCTGCTCAATGAGCAGTTCTTC; CDR3: CASSLDLLNEQFF
J: TRBJ2-7; size: few; V: TRBV4-1; D: TRBD1; DNA: TGCGCCAGCAGCCATCAACAGGGGGCGCGCTCCTACGAGCAGTACTTC; CDR3: CASSHQQGARSYEQYF
J: TRBJ1-2; size: -; V: TRBV28; D: -; DNA: TGTGCCAGCAGACCAATGACAGAGTACTATGGCTACACCTTC; CDR3: CASRPMTEYYGYTF
J: TRBJ2-3; size: few; V: TRBV12-3/TRBV12-4; D: TRBD1; DNA: TGTGCCAGCAGTTTTGGGACAGGCCGCACAGATACGCAGTATTTT; CDR3: CASSFGTGRTDTQYF
J: TRBJ2-5; size: -; V: TRBV9; D: -; DNA: TGTGCCAGCAGCGTAGAAGGGGGAGAGGTAGAGACCCAGTACTTC; CDR3: CASSVEGGEVETQYF
J: TRBJ2-3; size: -; V: TRBV4-1; D: -; DNA: TGCGCCAGCAGCCAAGCGGGGATTATGACAGATACGCAGTATTTT; CDR3: CASSQAGIMTDTQYF
J: TRBJ1-4; size: few; V: TRBV20-1; D: -; DNA: TGCAGTGCTCCCGGAGGGGGGGCCTATGAAAAACTGTTTTTT; CDR3: CSAPGGGAYEKLFF
J: TRBJ1-1; size: -; V: TRBV29-1; D: -; DNA: TGCAGCGGAAGTACGAACACTGAAGCTTTCTTT; CDR3: CSGSTNTEAFF
J: TRBJ2-1; size: -; V: TRBV7-8; D: TRBD2; DNA: TGTGCCAGCAGCCCTACTAGCGGGAGAACCCATGAGCAGTTCTTC; CDR3: CASSPTSGRTHEQFF
J: TRBJ2-1; size: -; V: TRBV5-1; D: TRBD2; DNA: TGCGCCAGCAGCTTGAGACTAGCGGGAGGAACGCCTAATGAGCAGTTCTTC; CDR3: CASSLRLAGGTPNEQFF
J: TRBJ2-4; size: -; V: TRBV10-3; D: TRBD2; DNA: TGTGCCATCAGTGGGTCCCCACTAGCGGGAGTAAACATTCAGTACTTC; CDR3: CAISGSPLAGVNIQYF
J: TRBJ2-3; size: -; V: TRBV5-1; D: -; DNA: TGCGCCAGCGGAGGGGGGACACTCCGCACAGATACGCAGTATTTT; CDR3: CASGGGTLRTDTQYF
J: TRBJ2-7; size: once; V: TRBV28; D: -; DNA: TGTGCCAGCAGCTCACCGGCAGCTAGTGGCTACGAGCAGTACTTC; CDR3: CASSSPAASGYEQYF
J: TRBJ2-2; size: -; V: TRBV11-2; D: -; DNA: TGTGCCAGCAGTCTCACCCATAGCCGTTCTACCGGGGAGCTGTTTTTT; CDR3: CASSLTHSRSTGELFF